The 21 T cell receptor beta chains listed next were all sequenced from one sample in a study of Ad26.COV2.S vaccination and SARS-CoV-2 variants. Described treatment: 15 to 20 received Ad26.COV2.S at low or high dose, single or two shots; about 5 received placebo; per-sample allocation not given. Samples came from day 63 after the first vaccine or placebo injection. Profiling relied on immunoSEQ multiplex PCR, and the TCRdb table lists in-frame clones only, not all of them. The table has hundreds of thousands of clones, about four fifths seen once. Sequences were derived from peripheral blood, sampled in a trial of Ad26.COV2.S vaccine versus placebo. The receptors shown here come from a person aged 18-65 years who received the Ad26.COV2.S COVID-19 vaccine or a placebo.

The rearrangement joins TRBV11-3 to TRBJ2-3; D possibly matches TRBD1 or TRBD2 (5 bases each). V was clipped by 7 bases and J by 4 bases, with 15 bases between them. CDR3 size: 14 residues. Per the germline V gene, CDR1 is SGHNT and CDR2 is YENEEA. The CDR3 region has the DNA TGTGCCAGCAACCTAAGGGGACGGGCAGATACGCAGTATTTT. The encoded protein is CASNLRGRADTQYF.

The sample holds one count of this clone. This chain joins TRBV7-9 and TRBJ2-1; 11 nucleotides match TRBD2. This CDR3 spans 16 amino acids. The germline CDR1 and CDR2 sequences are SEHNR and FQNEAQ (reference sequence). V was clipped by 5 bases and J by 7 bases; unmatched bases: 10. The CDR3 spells CASSPKLAGEWNEQFF. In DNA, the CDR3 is TGTGCCAGCAGCCCTAAACTAGCGGGAGAGTGGAATGAGCAGTTCTTC.

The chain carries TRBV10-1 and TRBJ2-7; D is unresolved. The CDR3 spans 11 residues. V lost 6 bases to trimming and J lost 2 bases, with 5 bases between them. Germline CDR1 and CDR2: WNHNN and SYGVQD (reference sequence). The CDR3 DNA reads TGCGCCAGCAGCTCAACCTACGAGCAGTACTTC. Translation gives CASSSTYEQYF.

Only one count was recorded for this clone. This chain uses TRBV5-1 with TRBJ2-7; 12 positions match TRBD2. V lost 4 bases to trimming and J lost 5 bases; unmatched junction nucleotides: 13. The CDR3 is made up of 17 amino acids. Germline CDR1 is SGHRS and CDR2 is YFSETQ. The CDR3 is CASSPGLAGPSGNEQYF. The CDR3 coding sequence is TGCGCCAGCAGCCCGGGACTAGCGGGCCCCTCGGGCAACGAGCAGTACTTC.

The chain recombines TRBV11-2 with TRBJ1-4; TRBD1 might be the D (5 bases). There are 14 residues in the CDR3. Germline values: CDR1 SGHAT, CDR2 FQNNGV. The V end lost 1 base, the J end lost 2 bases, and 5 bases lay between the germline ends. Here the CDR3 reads CASSLAGTNEKLFF. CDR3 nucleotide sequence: TGTGCCAGCAGCTTAGCAGGGACTAATGAAAAACTGTTTTTT. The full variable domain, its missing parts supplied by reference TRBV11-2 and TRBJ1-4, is EAGVAQSPRYKIIEKRQSVAFWCNPISGHATLYWYQQILGQGPKLLIQFQNNGVVDDSQLPKDRFSAERLKGVDSTLKIQPAKLEDSAVYLCASSLAGTNEKLFFGSGTQLSVL.

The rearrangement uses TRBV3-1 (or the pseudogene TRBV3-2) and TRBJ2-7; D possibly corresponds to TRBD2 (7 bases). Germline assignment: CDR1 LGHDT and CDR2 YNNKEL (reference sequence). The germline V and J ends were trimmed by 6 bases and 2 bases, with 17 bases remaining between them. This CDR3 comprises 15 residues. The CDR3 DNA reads TGTGCCAGCAGTCAATACGGGGGGCCAGCCTACGAGCAGTACTTC. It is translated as CASSQYGGPAYEQYF.

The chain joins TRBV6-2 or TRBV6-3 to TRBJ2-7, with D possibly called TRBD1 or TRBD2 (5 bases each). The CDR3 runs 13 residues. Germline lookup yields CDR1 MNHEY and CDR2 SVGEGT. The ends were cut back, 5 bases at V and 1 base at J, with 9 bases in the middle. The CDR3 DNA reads TGTGCCAGCAGTAAGGGACGGTCCTACGAGCAGTACTTC. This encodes CASSKGRSYEQYF.

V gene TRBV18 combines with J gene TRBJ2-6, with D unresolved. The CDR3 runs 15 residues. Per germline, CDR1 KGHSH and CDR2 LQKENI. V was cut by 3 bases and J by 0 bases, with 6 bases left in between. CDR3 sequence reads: CASSPLPSGANVLTF. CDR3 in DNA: TGTGCCAGCTCACCTCTTCCCTCTGGGGCCAACGTCCTGACTTTC.

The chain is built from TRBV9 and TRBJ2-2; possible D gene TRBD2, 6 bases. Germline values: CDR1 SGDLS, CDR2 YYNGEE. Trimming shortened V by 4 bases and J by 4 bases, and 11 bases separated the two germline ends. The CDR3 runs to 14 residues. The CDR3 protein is CASSPRGTTGELFF. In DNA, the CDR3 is TGTGCCAGCAGCCCCCGGGGGACCACCGGGGAGCTGTTTTTT.

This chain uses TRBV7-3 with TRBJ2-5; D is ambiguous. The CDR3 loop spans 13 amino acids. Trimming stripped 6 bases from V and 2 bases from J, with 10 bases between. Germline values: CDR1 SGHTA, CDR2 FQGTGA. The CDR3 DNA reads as TGTGCCAGCAGTAAGACCCTTCAAGAGACCCAGTACTTC. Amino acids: CASSKTLQETQYF.

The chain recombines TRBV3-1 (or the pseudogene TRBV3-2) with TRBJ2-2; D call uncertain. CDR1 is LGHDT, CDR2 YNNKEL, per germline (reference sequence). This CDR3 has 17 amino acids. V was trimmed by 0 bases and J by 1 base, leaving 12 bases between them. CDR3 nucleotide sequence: TGTGCCAGCAGCCAAGATAGGGCTAGTCTGAACACCGGGGAGCTGTTTTTT. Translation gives CASSQDRASLNTGELFF.

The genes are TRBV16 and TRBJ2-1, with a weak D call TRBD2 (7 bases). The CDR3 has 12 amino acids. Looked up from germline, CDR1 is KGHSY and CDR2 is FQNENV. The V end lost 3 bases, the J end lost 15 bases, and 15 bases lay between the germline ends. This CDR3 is CASSQGGPQRFF. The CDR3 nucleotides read TGTGCCAGCAGCCAGGGGGGGCCGCAGCGGTTCTTC.

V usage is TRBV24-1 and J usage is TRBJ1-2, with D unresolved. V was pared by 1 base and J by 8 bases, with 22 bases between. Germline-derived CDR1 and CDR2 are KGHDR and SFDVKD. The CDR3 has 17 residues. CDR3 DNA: TGTGCCACCAGTGATTTTTTGGAGGGAAAGGATTGGGAGGGCTACACCTTC. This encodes CATSDFLEGKDWEGYTF.

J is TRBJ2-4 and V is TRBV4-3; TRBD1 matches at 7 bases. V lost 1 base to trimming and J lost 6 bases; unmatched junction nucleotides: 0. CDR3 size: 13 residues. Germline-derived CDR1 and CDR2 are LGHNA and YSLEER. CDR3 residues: CASSQGDRNIQYF. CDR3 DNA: TGCGCCAGCAGCCAAGGGGACAGAAACATTCAGTACTTC.

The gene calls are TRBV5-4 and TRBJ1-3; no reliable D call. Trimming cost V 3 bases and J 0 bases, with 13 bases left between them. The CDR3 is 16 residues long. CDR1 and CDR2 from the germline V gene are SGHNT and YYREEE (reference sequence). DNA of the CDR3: TGTGCCAGCAGCTCCACCGTTTTGAGCTCTGGAAACACCATATATTTT. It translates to CASSSTVLSSGNTIYF.

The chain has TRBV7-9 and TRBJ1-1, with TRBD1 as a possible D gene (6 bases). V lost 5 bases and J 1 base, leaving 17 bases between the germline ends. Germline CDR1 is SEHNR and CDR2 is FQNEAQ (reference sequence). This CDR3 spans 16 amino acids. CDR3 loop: CASSPPGLGANTEAFF. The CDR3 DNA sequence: TGTGCCAGCAGCCCCCCGGGTTTGGGGGCGAACACTGAAGCTTTCTTT.

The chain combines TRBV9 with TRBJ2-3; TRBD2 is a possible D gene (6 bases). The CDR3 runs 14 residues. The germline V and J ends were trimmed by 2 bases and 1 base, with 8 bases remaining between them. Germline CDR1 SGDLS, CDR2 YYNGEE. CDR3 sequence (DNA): TGTGCCAGCAGCGTGCGGGGAGGCACAGATACGCAGTATTTT. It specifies CASSVRGGTDTQYF.

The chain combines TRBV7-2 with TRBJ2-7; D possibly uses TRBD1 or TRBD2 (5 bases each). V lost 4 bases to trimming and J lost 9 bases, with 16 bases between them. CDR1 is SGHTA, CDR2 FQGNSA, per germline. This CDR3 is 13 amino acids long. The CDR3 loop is CASSSRGGLGQYF. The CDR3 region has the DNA TGTGCCAGCAGCTCCCGGGGCGGCCTGGGGCAGTACTTC.

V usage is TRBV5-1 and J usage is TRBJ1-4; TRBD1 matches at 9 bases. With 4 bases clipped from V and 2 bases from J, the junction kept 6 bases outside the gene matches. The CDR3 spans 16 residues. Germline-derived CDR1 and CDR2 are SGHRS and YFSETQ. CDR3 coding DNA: TGCGCCAGCAGCCTGGGACAGGGTACGACTAATGAAAAACTGTTTTTT. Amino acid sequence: CASSLGQGTTNEKLFF.

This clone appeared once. The CDR3 spells CASSSFGTSGYEQYF. The CDR3 DNA follows: TGTGCCAGCAGCTCATTCGGGACTAGCGGCTACGAGCAGTACTTC. V gene TRBV13 combines with J gene TRBJ2-7, with 11 positions matching TRBD2. The CDR3 is made up of 15 amino acids. The V gene end was trimmed by 4 bases and the J gene end by 3 bases; junction bases not matched to a gene: 5. From germline, CDR1 is PRHDT and CDR2 FYEKMQ (reference sequence).

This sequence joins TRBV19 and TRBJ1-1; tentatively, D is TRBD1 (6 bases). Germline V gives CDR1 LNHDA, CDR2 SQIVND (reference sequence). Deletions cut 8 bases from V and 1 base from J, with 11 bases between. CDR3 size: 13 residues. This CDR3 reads CASGLGQNTEAFF. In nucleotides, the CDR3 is TGTGCCAGTGGCCTGGGACAGAACACTGAAGCTTTCTTT.